This is a list of T cell receptor beta chains from one sample in a study of CD8 T cells in ankylosing spondylitis. In TCRdb, the 5' RACE reads were re-called with MiXCR into one record per CDR3 protein. The sample holds fewer than 250,000 distinct CDR3 sequences, roughly a tenth seen once. Sample: blood, either unsorted or a sorted T cell fraction (not recorded which). These receptors came from a male donor with ankylosing spondylitis or in good health (not recorded which). The CDR3 runs from the conserved cysteine through the conserved F or W. D genes are given only for firm matches. Size values are once, few and many counts, or a class for expanded clones, and some rows have none.

j_call: TRBJ2-7; v_call: TRBV6-5; d_call: .; cdr3_length: 16; clone_size: few; cdr3_nt: TGTGCCAGCAGTTTCCCGGCAGGGGCCTCTTCGTACGAGCAGTACTTC; cdr3_aa: CASSFPAGASSYEQYF
j_call: TRBJ1-2; v_call: TRBV20-1; d_call: TRBD1; cdr3_length: 13; clone_size: .; cdr3_nt: TGCAGTGCTAGCACAGGGGTAGGGTATGGCTACACCTTC; cdr3_aa: CSASTGVGYGYTF
j_call: TRBJ1-2; v_call: TRBV29-1; d_call: .; cdr3_length: 12; clone_size: many; cdr3_nt: TGCAGCGTTGAACGGGGGCAAGGTGGCTACACCTTC; cdr3_aa: CSVERGQGGYTF
j_call: TRBJ2-1; v_call: TRBV10-2; d_call: .; cdr3_length: 10; clone_size: few; cdr3_nt: TGCGCCAGCGAGAGCGGGGAGCAGTTCTTC; cdr3_aa: CASESGEQFF
j_call: TRBJ1-3; v_call: TRBV29-1; d_call: .; cdr3_length: 12; clone_size: few; cdr3_nt: TGCAGCGTCACTGAAGGAGGAAACACCATATATTTT; cdr3_aa: CSVTEGGNTIYF
j_call: TRBJ2-5; v_call: TRBV5-1; d_call: TRBD1; cdr3_length: 13; clone_size: many; cdr3_nt: TGCGCCAGCAGCTTTGACAGGGGGGAGACCCAGTACTTC; cdr3_aa: CASSFDRGETQYF
j_call: TRBJ2-5; v_call: TRBV5-1; d_call: .; cdr3_length: 14; clone_size: many; cdr3_nt: TGCGCCAGCAGCTTGCTAGGACCGAAAGAGACCCAGTACTTC; cdr3_aa: CASSLLGPKETQYF
j_call: TRBJ2-2; v_call: TRBV7-8; d_call: TRBD2; cdr3_length: 18; clone_size: many; cdr3_nt: TGTGCCAGCAGCTTAGATGCGGGAGGGCCCGGGAACACCGGGGAGCTGTTTTTT; cdr3_aa: CASSLDAGGPGNTGELFF
j_call: TRBJ1-1; v_call: TRBV10-3; d_call: .; cdr3_length: 14; clone_size: many; cdr3_nt: TGTGCCATCAGCCGGACCGAAGAAGGGACTGAAGCTTTCTTT; cdr3_aa: CAISRTEEGTEAFF
j_call: TRBJ2-1; v_call: TRBV3-1; d_call: .; cdr3_length: 13; clone_size: many; cdr3_nt: TGTGCCAGCAGCCAAGTTCTAAACAATGAGCAGTTCTTC; cdr3_aa: CASSQVLNNEQFF
j_call: TRBJ1-2; v_call: TRBV7-9; d_call: TRBD1; cdr3_length: 16; clone_size: many; cdr3_nt: TGTGCCAGCAGCTTCGGACAGGCGCGGTTAAAAGATGGCTACACCTTC; cdr3_aa: CASSFGQARLKDGYTF
j_call: TRBJ2-7; v_call: TRBV10-3; d_call: .; cdr3_length: 16; clone_size: few; cdr3_nt: TGTGCCATCAGTGACCGGGGGTTTGTCCCCGGCTACGAGCAGTACTTC; cdr3_aa: CAISDRGFVPGYEQYF
j_call: TRBJ1-2; v_call: TRBV27; d_call: .; cdr3_length: 15; clone_size: many; cdr3_nt: TGTGCCAGCAGTTTACAGAGGACAGCTAACTATGGCTACACCTTC; cdr3_aa: CASSLQRTANYGYTF
j_call: TRBJ1-1; v_call: TRBV6-5; d_call: .; cdr3_length: 14; clone_size: many; cdr3_nt: TGTGCCAGCAGTTACTCGACATCGAACACTGAAGCTTTCTTT; cdr3_aa: CASSYSTSNTEAFF
j_call: TRBJ1-4; v_call: TRBV12-3/TRBV12-4; d_call: .; cdr3_length: 14; clone_size: few; cdr3_nt: TGTGCCAGCAGTGAGGGGGCAACTAATGAAAAACTGTTTTTT; cdr3_aa: CASSEGATNEKLFF
j_call: TRBJ2-2; v_call: TRBV5-6; d_call: .; cdr3_length: 15; clone_size: many; cdr3_nt: TGTGCCAGCAGCTTTGGACCCCGGGGCACCGGGGAGCTGTTTTTT; cdr3_aa: CASSFGPRGTGELFF
j_call: TRBJ1-1; v_call: TRBV12-3/TRBV12-4; d_call: .; cdr3_length: 16; clone_size: few; cdr3_nt: TGTGCCAGCAGTCCTCCCGCGACAGCCATGAACACTGAAGCTTTCTTT; cdr3_aa: CASSPPATAMNTEAFF
j_call: TRBJ2-3; v_call: TRBV27; d_call: TRBD2; cdr3_length: 14; clone_size: many; cdr3_nt: TGTGCCAGCAATCTTAGCGGGAGACAGGGTACGCAGTATTTT; cdr3_aa: CASNLSGRQGTQYF
j_call: TRBJ2-2; v_call: TRBV4-1; d_call: .; cdr3_length: 15; clone_size: many; cdr3_nt: TGCGCCAGCAGCCACCCGGGACAGAACACCGGGGAGCTGTTTTTT; cdr3_aa: CASSHPGQNTGELFF
j_call: TRBJ1-2; v_call: TRBV20-1; d_call: .; cdr3_length: 13; clone_size: many; cdr3_nt: TGCAGTGCTAGTCCGGGATCTTACTATGGCTACACCTTC; cdr3_aa: CSASPGSYYGYTF
j_call: TRBJ1-4; v_call: TRBV5-4; d_call: .; cdr3_length: 14; clone_size: .; cdr3_nt: TGTGCCAGCAGCCCGGACTTGGGGTCTGAAAAACTGTTTTTT; cdr3_aa: CASSPDLGSEKLFF
j_call: TRBJ2-7; v_call: TRBV28; d_call: .; cdr3_length: 12; clone_size: many; cdr3_nt: TGTGCCAGCAGTTTACTCCGCTACGAGCAGTACTTC; cdr3_aa: CASSLLRYEQYF
j_call: TRBJ2-3; v_call: TRBV25-1; d_call: .; cdr3_length: 16; clone_size: many; cdr3_nt: TGTGCCAGCAGTCCCCGGGGAGCCGGAGCTAGCGATACGCAGTATTTT; cdr3_aa: CASSPRGAGASDTQYF
j_call: TRBJ2-3; v_call: TRBV20-1; d_call: .; cdr3_length: 13; clone_size: many; cdr3_nt: TGCAGTGCTGTAAGGGACAACACAGATACGCAGTATTTT; cdr3_aa: CSAVRDNTDTQYF
j_call: TRBJ2-5; v_call: TRBV29-1; d_call: TRBD2; cdr3_length: 14; clone_size: few; cdr3_nt: TGCAGCGTTGTGGCTAGCGGGGAACAAGAGACCCAGTACTTC; cdr3_aa: CSVVASGEQETQYF
j_call: TRBJ1-5; v_call: TRBV6-2/TRBV6-3; d_call: .; cdr3_length: 16; clone_size: many; cdr3_nt: TGTGCCAGCAGTTACTCGTGGGACCTTGCAATCAAGCCCCAGCATTTT; cdr3_aa: CASSYSWDLAIKPQHF
j_call: TRBJ1-2; v_call: TRBV20-1; d_call: .; cdr3_length: 20; clone_size: few; cdr3_nt: TGCAGTGCTAGAGATGGCTTGGCGGACAACAGGAGGGGAAGCAACTATGGCTACACCTTC; cdr3_aa: CSARDGLADNRRGSNYGYTF
j_call: TRBJ2-1; v_call: TRBV7-6; d_call: .; cdr3_length: 17; clone_size: many; cdr3_nt: TGTGCCAGCAGCTTACCTTTCGGGGAATCCTCCTACAATGAGCAGTTCTTC; cdr3_aa: CASSLPFGESSYNEQFF
j_call: TRBJ1-1; v_call: TRBV20-1; d_call: .; cdr3_length: 14; clone_size: .; cdr3_nt: TGCAGTGCCCCCCGCCAGGTGATGAACACTGAAGCTTTCTTT; cdr3_aa: CSAPRQVMNTEAFF
j_call: TRBJ2-7; v_call: TRBV30; d_call: TRBD2; cdr3_length: 15; clone_size: .; cdr3_nt: TGTGCCTGGACTTCATTACTAGCGGGGCTATCAGAGCAGTACTTC; cdr3_aa: CAWTSLLAGLSEQYF
j_call: TRBJ2-3; v_call: TRBV28; d_call: .; cdr3_length: 16; clone_size: many; cdr3_nt: TGTGCCAGCAGTTCAAGACTCCAGCCGGGGCAAGATACGCAGTATTTT; cdr3_aa: CASSSRLQPGQDTQYF
j_call: TRBJ2-2; v_call: TRBV27; d_call: TRBD1; cdr3_length: 16; clone_size: many; cdr3_nt: TGTGCCAGCAGTTTTTGGACAGGGGGCGGGTCCGGGGAGCTGTTTTTT; cdr3_aa: CASSFWTGGGSGELFF
j_call: TRBJ2-3; v_call: TRBV14; d_call: .; cdr3_length: 11; clone_size: many; cdr3_nt: TGTGCCAGCGGCCCCGGGGATACGCAGTATTTT; cdr3_aa: CASGPGDTQYF
j_call: TRBJ1-2; v_call: TRBV30; d_call: .; cdr3_length: 17; clone_size: .; cdr3_nt: TGTGCCTGGAGTAGAAAGCAGGACTTTAACTCTAACTATGGCTACACCTTC; cdr3_aa: CAWSRKQDFNSNYGYTF
j_call: TRBJ2-1; v_call: TRBV7-9; d_call: TRBD2; cdr3_length: 15; clone_size: .; cdr3_nt: TGTGCCAGCAGCCCCGCTAGCGGGGCTTACAATGAGCAGTTCTTC; cdr3_aa: CASSPASGAYNEQFF
j_call: TRBJ2-7; v_call: TRBV20-1; d_call: .; cdr3_length: 14; clone_size: many; cdr3_nt: TGCAGTGCTAGACCCCACGACAGGTCCTACGAGCAGTACTTC; cdr3_aa: CSARPHDRSYEQYF
j_call: TRBJ1-1; v_call: TRBV20-1; d_call: .; cdr3_length: 15; clone_size: .; cdr3_nt: TGCAGTGCTAGGGGGGCCCGGGCCTGGAACACTGAAGCTTTCTTT; cdr3_aa: CSARGARAWNTEAFF
j_call: TRBJ2-7; v_call: TRBV20-1; d_call: TRBD2; cdr3_length: 14; clone_size: many; cdr3_nt: TGCAGTGCTGGGACTAGCGGAGGGGCCTACGAGCAGTACTTC; cdr3_aa: CSAGTSGGAYEQYF
j_call: TRBJ2-7; v_call: TRBV6-1; d_call: TRBD1; cdr3_length: 16; clone_size: few; cdr3_nt: TGTGCCAGCAGCCGCTATTCCGGGACAGGGGGCTACGAGCAGTACTTC; cdr3_aa: CASSRYSGTGGYEQYF
j_call: TRBJ2-3; v_call: TRBV6-1; d_call: .; cdr3_length: 15; clone_size: many; cdr3_nt: TGTGCCAGCAGCCCGCCGGGGTCTAGCACAGATACGCAGTATTTT; cdr3_aa: CASSPPGSSTDTQYF
j_call: TRBJ2-3; v_call: TRBV6-5; d_call: TRBD2; cdr3_length: 18; clone_size: .; cdr3_nt: TGTGCCAGCAGTCCAACCAGGACTCTAGCGGGAGGCACAGATACGCAGTATTTT; cdr3_aa: CASSPTRTLAGGTDTQYF
j_call: TRBJ2-3; v_call: TRBV27; d_call: TRBD2; cdr3_length: 16; clone_size: many; cdr3_nt: TGTGCCAGCAGTCTTCTAGCGGGGGGCGCGACAGATACGCAGTATTTT; cdr3_aa: CASSLLAGGATDTQYF
j_call: TRBJ1-2; v_call: TRBV10-3; d_call: .; cdr3_length: 13; clone_size: many; cdr3_nt: TGTGCCATCGGCGGGCAGGTTCAGGCTGGCTACACCTTC; cdr3_aa: CAIGGQVQAGYTF
j_call: TRBJ2-1; v_call: TRBV4-2; d_call: TRBD2; cdr3_length: 18; clone_size: few; cdr3_nt: TGTGCCAGCAGCCAAGAATTAGCGGGAGTTCAATCCTACAATGAGCAGTTCTTC; cdr3_aa: CASSQELAGVQSYNEQFF
j_call: TRBJ2-1; v_call: TRBV20-1; d_call: .; cdr3_length: 10; clone_size: .; cdr3_nt: TGCAGTGCTAGGACGTATGAGCAGTTCTTC; cdr3_aa: CSARTYEQFF
j_call: TRBJ2-3; v_call: TRBV5-1; d_call: .; cdr3_length: 13; clone_size: many; cdr3_nt: TGCGCCAGCAGCTTGGCGGGGCCAGATACGCAGTATTTT; cdr3_aa: CASSLAGPDTQYF
j_call: TRBJ2-5; v_call: TRBV18; d_call: TRBD1; cdr3_length: 18; clone_size: many; cdr3_nt: TGTGCCAGCTCACCACCGAGAAGAACAGGGGGATTCCAAGAGACCCAGTACTTC; cdr3_aa: CASSPPRRTGGFQETQYF
j_call: TRBJ2-3; v_call: TRBV5-1; d_call: TRBD2; cdr3_length: 16; clone_size: many; cdr3_nt: TGCGCCAGCAGCCCCTCTAGCGGGGGGCCATTAGATACGCAGTATTTT; cdr3_aa: CASSPSSGGPLDTQYF
j_call: TRBJ1-1; v_call: TRBV4-1; d_call: .; cdr3_length: 15; clone_size: many; cdr3_nt: TGCGCCAGCAGCCATCCTCCGGACGGGAACACTGAAGCTTTCTTT; cdr3_aa: CASSHPPDGNTEAFF
j_call: TRBJ2-2; v_call: TRBV5-1; d_call: .; cdr3_length: 17; clone_size: many; cdr3_nt: TGCGCCAGCAGCTCGACAGGCACCGGGATCATAACCGGGGAGCTGTTTTTT; cdr3_aa: CASSSTGTGIITGELFF
j_call: TRBJ2-1; v_call: TRBV13; d_call: TRBD2; cdr3_length: 17; clone_size: few; cdr3_nt: TGTGCCAGCAGCCTCACCTCTAGCGGCCTTACCTACAATGAGCAGTTCTTC; cdr3_aa: CASSLTSSGLTYNEQFF
j_call: TRBJ2-3; v_call: TRBV7-2; d_call: TRBD2; cdr3_length: 14; clone_size: .; cdr3_nt: TGTGCCAGCAGCTTTAGCGGGGGGGCAGATACGCAGTATTTT; cdr3_aa: CASSFSGGADTQYF
j_call: TRBJ1-3; v_call: TRBV30; d_call: .; cdr3_length: 14; clone_size: few; cdr3_nt: TGTGCCTGGAGTCCGGGACAATCTGGAAACACCATATATTTT; cdr3_aa: CAWSPGQSGNTIYF
j_call: TRBJ1-2; v_call: TRBV20-1; d_call: TRBD1; cdr3_length: 14; clone_size: many; cdr3_nt: TGCAGTGCTATGGGGACAGGGGCGAACTATGGCTACACCTTC; cdr3_aa: CSAMGTGANYGYTF
j_call: TRBJ2-1; v_call: TRBV5-6; d_call: TRBD2; cdr3_length: 16; clone_size: many; cdr3_nt: TGTGCCAGCAGTTCGACTAGCGGGGGGTTCGTCAATGAGCAGTTCTTC; cdr3_aa: CASSSTSGGFVNEQFF
j_call: TRBJ2-3; v_call: TRBV5-6; d_call: .; cdr3_length: 14; clone_size: many; cdr3_nt: TGTGCCAGCAGCTTCATAAGATCCGCAGATACGCAGTATTTT; cdr3_aa: CASSFIRSADTQYF
j_call: TRBJ2-3; v_call: TRBV5-1; d_call: TRBD2; cdr3_length: 15; clone_size: many; cdr3_nt: TGCGCCAGCAGCTCCATCCTAGCGGGGGCAGATACGCAGTATTTT; cdr3_aa: CASSSILAGADTQYF
j_call: TRBJ2-3; v_call: TRBV19; d_call: .; cdr3_length: 15; clone_size: many; cdr3_nt: TGTGCCAGTTGGGACCGGCAGGGCTACACAGATACGCAGTATTTT; cdr3_aa: CASWDRQGYTDTQYF
j_call: TRBJ2-2; v_call: TRBV27; d_call: .; cdr3_length: 15; clone_size: .; cdr3_nt: TGTGCCAGCAGTTTAGGGGGCGGGATAACCGGGGAGCTGTTTTTT; cdr3_aa: CASSLGGGITGELFF
j_call: TRBJ2-6; v_call: TRBV11-1; d_call: .; cdr3_length: 14; clone_size: .; cdr3_nt: TGTGCCAGCAGCCCGTTCTCTGGGGCCAACGTCCTGACTTTC; cdr3_aa: CASSPFSGANVLTF